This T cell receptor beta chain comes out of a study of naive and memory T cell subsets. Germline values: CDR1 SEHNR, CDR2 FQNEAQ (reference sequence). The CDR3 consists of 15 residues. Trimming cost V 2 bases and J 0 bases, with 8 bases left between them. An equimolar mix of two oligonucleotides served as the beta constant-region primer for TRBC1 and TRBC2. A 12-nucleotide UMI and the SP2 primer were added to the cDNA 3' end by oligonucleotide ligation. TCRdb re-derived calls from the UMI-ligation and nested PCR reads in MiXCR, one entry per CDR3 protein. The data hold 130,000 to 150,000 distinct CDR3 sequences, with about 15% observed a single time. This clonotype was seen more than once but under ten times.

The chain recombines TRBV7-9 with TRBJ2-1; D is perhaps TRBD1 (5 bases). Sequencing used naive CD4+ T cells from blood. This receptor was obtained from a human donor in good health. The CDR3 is CASSLKGSSYNEQFF. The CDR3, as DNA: TGTGCCAGCAGCTTAAAGGGGTCCTCCTACAATGAGCAGTTCTTC.